The rows below give T cell receptor beta chains drawn from one sample of a study of blood T cell repertoires in COVID-19. The protocol was immunoSEQ multiplex PCR, while the TCRdb copy is restricted to in-frame clones and leaves out a portion. The sample yields around 120,000 clones, over 70% seen once. Sequencing used peripheral blood. All receptors come from a man between 65 and 85 years old with acute or convalescent COVID-19. CDR3s leave out the opening cysteine and the closing phenylalanine or tryptophan.

V	J	CDR3
TRBV6-5	TRBJ1-1	ASSTGSYTEAF
TRBV6-5	TRBJ2-2	ASSYPYTGELF
TRBV30	TRBJ2-1	AWSAAGRGSYNEQF
TRBV7-2	TRBJ2-2	ASSLGLAAGELF
TRBV7-9	TRBJ1-2	ASSSSLGTGKDYGYT
TRBV6-2/TRBV6-3	TRBJ2-7	ASSYTGFEQY
TRBV7-2	TRBJ2-2	ATARPGPTGELF
TRBV11-3	TRBJ2-1	ASSLARDSNEQF
TRBV6-4	TRBJ1-6	ASRGQGDSPLH
TRBV7-3	TRBJ1-6	ASSLGQGLSPLH
TRBV2	TRBJ1-1	ASSGELYTEAF